Below are 3 T cell receptor beta chains sequenced from a single sample in a study of regulatory T cells in long-lasting Graves disease. HTBI primers from iRepertoire and Arm-PCR of CDR3 regions yielded the TCR beta libraries. A single record per CDR3 protein comes from TCRdb applying MiXCR to the multiplex PCR reads. In the table there are hundreds of thousands of distinct CDR3 sequences, around 19% of which are singletons. Time point meaning: persistent/refractory GD, antithyroid drugs over 5 years with positive TRAb. With RNA extracted from PBMCs as input, the TCR library was made. The specimen was peripheral blood mononuclear cells (PBMCs), collected when the disease was refractory, from a patient treated with antithyroid drugs. Receptors were obtained from a female donor with Graves disease.

In this sample, this clonotype turned up a few times. J is TRBJ2-7 and V is TRBV4-1; 9 positions agree with TRBD1. J gave up 12 bases and V 4 bases, and 10 bases lay outside the gene matches. CDR1 is MGHRA, CDR2 YSYEKL, per germline. The length of the CDR3 is 13 residues. This CDR3 reads CASSREGQGLAYF. CDR3 coding DNA: TGCGCCAGCAGCCGAGAGGGACAGGGTTTGGCGTACTTC.

The rearrangement links TRBV20-1 to TRBJ2-7; a weak D match, TRBD1 (5 bases). The CDR3 spans 16 residues. Looked up from germline, CDR1 is DFQATT and CDR2 is SNEGSKA (reference sequence). Trimming cost V 3 bases and J 3 bases, with 21 bases left between them. CDR3: CSASEVTYWGNYEQYF. The CDR3 nucleotides are TGCAGTGCTAGCGAGGTTACGTATTGGGGCAACTACGAGCAGTACTTC.

In regard to this clonotype: Just one base apart from a much larger clone, this may be a read error. This chain joins TRBV6-1 and TRBJ2-7; unclear D gene. Trimming left V 6 bases short and J 3 bases short, with 15 bases between. CDR3 length: 14 amino acids. Germline CDR1 and CDR2: MNHNS and SASEGT. DNA of the CDR3: TGTGCCAGCAGCCACTACAGCCCCAACTACGAGCAGTACTTC. Translated, it gives CASSHYSPNYEQYF.